In its sample, the clone carrying this T cell receptor (beta chain) was seen many times. No antigen is known for it. This sample was taken from a study of T cell repertoires in cytomegalovirus infection. Findings and caveats of the study: CMV-specific TCR beta clonotypes restricted by HLA-C were the ones dominating the ex vivo response.

TCRdb processed the reads anew with MiXCR; each CDR3 protein has one entry. The top ten clones hold 25% to 30% of a sample with 150,000 to 200,000 distinct CDR3 sequences, around 14% of them seen once. The CDR3 spans 18 residues. Germline V CDR1 and CDR2: SGHVS, FQNEAQ. V lost 5 bases and J lost 1, with 23 bases in between. The rearrangement joins TRBV7-8 to TRBJ1-1, with D possibly being TRBD1 (5 bases). This receptor was taken from a human donor in good health (CMV status not recorded). Some clones in this sample may be carry-over from other donors' samples. Sequencing was done on a sample of PBMCs. CDR3 region: CASSVKGQRRAENTEAFF. CDR3 coding DNA: TGTGCCAGCAGCGTTAAGGGGCAGCGTAGGGCCGAGAACACTGAAGCTTTCTTT.